This TCR beta chain was sequenced during a study of T cells after yellow fever vaccination. For the study at large: Preparation used SMART-Seq v4 Ultra Low Input for the low-cell-number fractions. The study's findings and limits: Highly abundant clonotypes carried over from the bulk population could end up in FACS-sorted repertoires as contaminants. Clones from primary vaccination mostly reappeared after the booster (roughly 97% CD4, around 90% CD8).

Germline values: CDR1 MNHNY, CDR2 SVGAGI (reference sequence). Trimming removed 5 bases from V and 10 bases from J, with 20 bases in between. The CDR3 totals 14 residues. Production of TCR cDNA was by 5'RACE template switching, which also added a universal primer site and UMIs. TCRdb re-called the 5' RACE reads through MiXCR, storing one row per CDR3 protein. The profile shows about 300,000 distinct CDR3 sequences, less than 9.5% of them singletons. Worth noting for this clonotype: The antigen is not known.

J is TRBJ1-1 and V is TRBV6-6; the D gene is possibly TRBD1 (5 bases). The sequence derives from a man between 18 and 29 years old who received the YFV17D yellow fever vaccine. This sample comprised CD4+ T cells sorted from PBMCs, obtained 5 days after the yellow fever booster vaccination. The DNA of the CDR3 is TGTGCCAGCAGTCCACGGGCCCTCCCGGGGGGAGCTTTCTTT. It codes for CASSPRALPGGAFF.